This section outlines one T cell receptor beta chain sequence together with its context. Its target is unknown. Likely unrecorded immune exposures existed in these nominally healthy donors. The data were taken from a study of cytomegalovirus exposure and HLA in healthy donors. Overall study context: There were about 85 million unique TCRs (from HLA-typed donors) in an early data release. Study findings and constraints: Per a later analysis, under 20,000 TCR beta sequences showed association with HLA alleles at 0.05 false discovery rate.

This CDR3 is 13 amino acids long. CDR1 MNHNS and CDR2 SASEGT come from the germline V gene. V was pared by 3 bases and J by 3 bases, with 6 bases between. The PCR made use of 60 Vbeta and 13 Jbeta primers. Libraries were prepared by immunoSEQ multiplex PCR; TCRdb keeps only in-frame clonotypes and omits some of them. The sample lists some 86,000 clones; about 66% were seen once. This receptor was identified in a man in his thirties or forties in good health and CMV-seronegative. The material sequenced was PBMCs. The chain couples TRBV6-1 to TRBJ1-5, with D unclear. The CDR3 sequence: CASSESFNQPQHF. In DNA form, the CDR3 reads TGTGCCAGCAGTGAGAGCTTCAATCAGCCCCAGCATTTT.